Listed below are T cell receptor beta chains from one sample, sequenced in a study of cytomegalovirus exposure and HLA in healthy donors. Generated by immunoSEQ multiplex PCR, the TCRdb table keeps only in-frame clones and is missing some. The specimen's table records about 200,000 clones. The sequenced material came from PBMCs. These receptors originate from a girl aged 2 to 10 in good health and CMV-seropositive. Each CDR3 is given without its conserved first and last residue. The order of the fields is J gene, V gene, CDR3 protein.

>TRBJ2-2|TRBV19
ASSISASGIPGELF
>TRBJ1-1|TRBV7-9
ASLLDTEAF
>TRBJ1-1|TRBV5-4
ASSLTLLQGANTEAF
>TRBJ1-3|TRBV27
ASSLSGDRGRNTIY
>TRBJ1-3|TRBV28
ASSSGDNAGNTIY
>TRBJ2-1|TRBV12-5
ASAPREDEQF
>TRBJ2-4|TRBV7-6
ASSPLAKNIQY
>TRBJ2-1|TRBV28
ASSSPQGEIYNEQF
>TRBJ2-7|TRBV28
ASSLYLGRNLTYEQY
>TRBJ2-2|TRBV4-2
ASSAGTPNTGELF
>TRBJ1-3|TRBV28
ASSFQGIASSGNTIY
>TRBJ1-4|TRBV5-1
ASSFGGLNEKLF
>TRBJ1-1|TRBV11-3
ASSSRQGQEAF
>TRBJ2-1|TRBV5-1
ASSLVAGGNNEQF
>TRBJ2-7|TRBV13
ASSLRLAGVYEQY
>TRBJ1-5|TRBV27
ASSRTGNQPQH
>TRBJ1-5|TRBV6-6
ASAHRQGDQPQH
>TRBJ1-3|TRBV19
ASTSFRKIENTIY
>TRBJ1-1|TRBV15
ATSRDRSGAYTEAF
>TRBJ1-1|TRBV12-5
ASGLVLRQGDTEAF
>NA|TRBV2
ASSISYRTGVNEQY
>TRBJ1-6|TRBV25-1
ASGLRGDSPLH
>TRBJ2-7|TRBV10-2
ASRVADYEQY
>TRBJ2-4|TRBV28
ASSFNGRLRDQY
>TRBJ2-7|TRBV19
ASSIPGTGTNEQY
>TRBJ2-7|TRBV6-5
ASSQRESGEQY
>TRBJ2-7|TRBV5-1
ASSLQMSYEQY
>TRBJ2-7|TRBV5-1
ASSVSGQGNVGEQY
>TRBJ1-2|TRBV28
ASSFLSYGYT
>TRBJ1-2|TRBV6-5
ASSYSSGGKGYT
>NA|TRBV6-4
ASTTDRPSSYEQY
>TRBJ2-5|TRBV13
ASIEGGQPKETQY
>TRBJ2-5|TRBV4-1
ASSHDGNRQY
>TRBJ2-7|TRBV6-5
ASSYAGGDYSYEQY
>TRBJ2-7|TRBV10-1
ASSESIEVYHEQY
>TRBJ2-5|TRBV9
ASSVERWGGQGLETQY
>TRBJ1-1|TRBV5-4
ASSSGQGRVITEAF
>TRBJ2-7|TRBV7-2
ASSLGDYLAYEQY
>TRBJ1-2|TRBV19
ASSTPDRGYGYT
>TRBJ2-7|TRBV11-3
ASSLEGGQGKQY
>TRBJ2-2|TRBV14
ASSLRQPLYTGELF
>TRBJ1-3|TRBV19
ASSPRDRGPSSGNTIY
>TRBJ2-5|TRBV28
ASSTGGMEETQY
>TRBJ2-5|TRBV27
ASSSQPQSGETQY
>TRBJ1-5|TRBV28
ASSVGGVGVQPQH
>TRBJ2-2|TRBV2
ASSLTRSGELF
>TRBJ2-7|TRBV30
AWSRTGIFYEQY
>TRBJ2-1|TRBV11-2
ASSEIAGSSYNEQF
>TRBJ2-3|TRBV28
ASSSQRENTDTQY
>TRBJ2-2|TRBV2
ASSEEALAVTGELF
>TRBJ1-2|TRBV15
ATSREVWTGDYGYT
>TRBJ2-1|TRBV5-1
ASSFPTETRLSSSYNEQF
>TRBJ1-3|TRBV29-1
SASTPTGNTIY
>TRBJ2-1|TRBV27
ASRLTSGISYNEQF